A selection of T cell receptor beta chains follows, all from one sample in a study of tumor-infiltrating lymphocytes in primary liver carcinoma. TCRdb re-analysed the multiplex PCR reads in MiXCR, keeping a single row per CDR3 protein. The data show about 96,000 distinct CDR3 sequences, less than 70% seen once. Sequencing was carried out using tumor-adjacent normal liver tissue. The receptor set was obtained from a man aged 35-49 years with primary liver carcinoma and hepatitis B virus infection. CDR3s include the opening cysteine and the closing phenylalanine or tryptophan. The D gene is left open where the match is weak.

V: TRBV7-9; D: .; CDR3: CASSLDLAGTYEQYF
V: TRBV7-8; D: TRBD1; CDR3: CVSSPRTGVNYGYTF
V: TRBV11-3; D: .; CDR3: CASGLGRANPEAFF
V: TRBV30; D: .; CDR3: CAWSVRLGDTQYF
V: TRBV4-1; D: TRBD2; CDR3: CASSTTPGLGLGEQSF
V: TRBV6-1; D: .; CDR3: CPSSARTGYTF
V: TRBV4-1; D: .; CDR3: CAGNQDLRQEETQYF
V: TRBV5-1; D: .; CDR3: CAISSRVQGSPLHF
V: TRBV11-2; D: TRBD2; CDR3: CASSPLAGGLWETQYF
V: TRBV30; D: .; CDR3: CAWSVRGVGTRGTQYF
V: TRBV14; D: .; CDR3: CASSQDVPGAVPYDQYF